This record covers a single T cell receptor (beta chain). Its antigen is as yet unknown. This sample was taken from a study of cytomegalovirus exposure and HLA in healthy donors. Study results and limitations: In vitro testing confirmed a few CMV-associated chains as specific for CMV antigens. A previous analysis found most TCR beta V segments productive roughly 87% or roughly 30% of the time.

60 Vbeta and 13 Jbeta primers were used in PCR. Generated by immunoSEQ multiplex PCR, the TCRdb table keeps only in-frame clones and is missing some. This sample has some 120,000 clones; more than 60% occur once, and the top ten carry around 9.1%. Among the donors, all were healthy bone marrow donors. When sampled, the donors appeared nominally healthy, though they likely had unrecorded immune exposures. The receptor was isolated from a woman in her forties or fifties in good health and CMV-seropositive. Source material: PBMCs.

The CDR3 coding sequence is TGTGCCAGCAGCTTCCAAGGGACAGGGGCGCGGGGCAATCAGCCCCAGCATTTT. This codes for CASSFQGTGARGNQPQHF. This sequence joins TRBV4-2 and TRBJ1-5, with 10 bases aligning to TRBD1. V shed 5 bases, J shed 2 bases, and the junction held 12 bases outside the gene matches. The CDR3 spans 18 residues. Germline CDR1 and CDR2: LGHNA and YNFKEQ.